This entry concerns a single T cell receptor (beta chain). This sample is drawn from a study of tumor-infiltrating lymphocytes in primary liver carcinoma. CDR3 length equals 16 residues. Germline assignment: CDR1 SGHAT and CDR2 FQNNGV. J was trimmed by 8 bases and V by 10 bases; bases with no gene match: 18. The template, about 510 ng total RNA, yielded TCR beta cDNA made with a constant-region primer. Three nested multiplex PCR rounds, a slightly modified ARM-PCR, produced the libraries for TCR beta. With TRBV1-TRBV30 forward primers and a C-beta reverse primer, the first two PCR rounds were run for around 10 cycles each. TCRdb re-analysed the multiplex PCR reads in MiXCR, keeping a single row per CDR3 protein. In the table there are roughly 50,000 distinct CDR3 sequences, about 73% of which are singletons. Investigators took RNA and DNA out together from 20-30 mg of unsorted bulk tissue.

Material: liver tumor tissue from sampling region 2. Noted subset: tumor region T2, inferior pole. The sequence derives from a man in his forties with primary liver carcinoma and hepatitis B virus infection. V and J are TRBV11-2 and TRBJ2-1, with 9 bases identical to TRBD2. Here the CDR3 reads CANSSHPSGRIYEQFF. The CDR3 coding sequence is TGTGCCAACAGTTCGCACCCCAGCGGGAGGATCTATGAGCAGTTCTTC.